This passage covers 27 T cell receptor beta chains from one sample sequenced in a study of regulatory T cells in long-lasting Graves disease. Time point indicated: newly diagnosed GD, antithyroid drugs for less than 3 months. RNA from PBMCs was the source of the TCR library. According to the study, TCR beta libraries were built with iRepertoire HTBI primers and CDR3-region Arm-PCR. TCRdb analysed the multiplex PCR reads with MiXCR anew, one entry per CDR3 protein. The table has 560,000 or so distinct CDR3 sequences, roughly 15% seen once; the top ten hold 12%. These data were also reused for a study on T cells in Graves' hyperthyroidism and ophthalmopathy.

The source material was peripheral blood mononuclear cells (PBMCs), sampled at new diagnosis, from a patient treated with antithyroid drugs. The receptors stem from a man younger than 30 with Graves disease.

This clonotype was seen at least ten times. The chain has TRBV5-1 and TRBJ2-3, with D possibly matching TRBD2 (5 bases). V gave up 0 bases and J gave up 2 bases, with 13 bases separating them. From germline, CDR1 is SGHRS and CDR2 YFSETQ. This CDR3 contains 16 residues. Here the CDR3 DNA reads TGCGCCAGCAGCTTGGCCAAGCGGAGCGCCACAGATACGCAGTATTTT. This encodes CASSLAKRSATDTQYF.

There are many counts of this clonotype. CDR3 sequence reads: CASSRYGGSRETQYF. In DNA form, the CDR3 reads TGTGCCAGCAGCCGATATGGCGGGAGCCGAGAGACCCAGTACTTC. This chain joins TRBV7-2 and TRBJ2-5; the match to TRBD2 covers 7 bases. The CDR3 has 15 amino acids. Germline lookup yields CDR1 SGHTA and CDR2 FQGNSA. Trimming at V came to 5 bases and at J to 4 bases, leaving 10 bases not matched to a gene.

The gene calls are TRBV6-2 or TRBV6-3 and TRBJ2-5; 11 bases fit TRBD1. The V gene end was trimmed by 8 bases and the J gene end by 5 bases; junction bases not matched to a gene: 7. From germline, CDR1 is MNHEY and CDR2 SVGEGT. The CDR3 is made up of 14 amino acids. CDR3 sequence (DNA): TGTGCCAGCTGCCCGGACAGGGGGCGTGAGACCCAGTACTTC. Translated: CASCPDRGRETQYF.

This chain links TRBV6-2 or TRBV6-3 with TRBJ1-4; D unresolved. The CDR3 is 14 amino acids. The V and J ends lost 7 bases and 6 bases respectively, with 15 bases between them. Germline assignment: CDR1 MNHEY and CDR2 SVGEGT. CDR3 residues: CASTPSGSDEKLFF. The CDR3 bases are TGTGCCAGCACCCCCAGTGGGAGTGATGAAAAACTGTTTTTT.

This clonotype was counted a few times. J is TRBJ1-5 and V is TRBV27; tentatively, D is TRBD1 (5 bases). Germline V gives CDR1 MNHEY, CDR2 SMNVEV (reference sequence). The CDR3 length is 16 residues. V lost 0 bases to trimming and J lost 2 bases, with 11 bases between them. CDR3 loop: CASSLSGDWRNQPQHF. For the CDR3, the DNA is TGTGCCAGCAGTTTATCGGGGGATTGGCGCAATCAGCCCCAGCATTTT.

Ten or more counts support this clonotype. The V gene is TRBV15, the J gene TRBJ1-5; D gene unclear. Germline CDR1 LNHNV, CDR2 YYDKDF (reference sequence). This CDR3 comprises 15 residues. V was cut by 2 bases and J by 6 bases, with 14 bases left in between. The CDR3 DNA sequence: TGTGCCACCAGCAGACTCGTGGGGTTCAGTCAGCCCCAGCATTTT. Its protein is CATSRLVGFSQPQHF.

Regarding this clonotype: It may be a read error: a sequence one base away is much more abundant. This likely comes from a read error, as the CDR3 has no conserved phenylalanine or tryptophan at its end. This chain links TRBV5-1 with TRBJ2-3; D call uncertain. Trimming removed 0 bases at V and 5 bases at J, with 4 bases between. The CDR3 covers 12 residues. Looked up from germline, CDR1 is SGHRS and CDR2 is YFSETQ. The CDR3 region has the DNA TGCGCCAGCAGCTTGGTCCAAGATACGCAGTATCTT. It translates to CASSLVQDTQYL.

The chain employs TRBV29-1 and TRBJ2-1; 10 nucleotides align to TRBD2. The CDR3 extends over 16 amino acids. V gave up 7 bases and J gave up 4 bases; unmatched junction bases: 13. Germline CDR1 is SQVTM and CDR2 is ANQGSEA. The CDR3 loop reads CSAVPRSGRGYNEQFF. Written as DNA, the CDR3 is TGCAGCGCTGTCCCGAGAAGCGGGAGGGGGTACAATGAGCAGTTCTTC.

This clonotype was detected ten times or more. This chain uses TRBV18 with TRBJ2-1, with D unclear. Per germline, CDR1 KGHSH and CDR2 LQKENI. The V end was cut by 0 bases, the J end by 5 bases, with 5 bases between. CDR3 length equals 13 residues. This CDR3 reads CASSPPGDNEQFF. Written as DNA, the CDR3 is TGTGCCAGCTCACCACCGGGCGACAATGAGCAGTTCTTC.

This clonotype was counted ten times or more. The DNA for the CDR3 is TGTGCCAGCAGTGCTGCCGGGACAGGGCGAGAGACCCAGTACTTC. Translated: CASSAAGTGRETQYF. The rearrangement links TRBV2 to TRBJ2-5, with 9 bases matching TRBD1. After removal of 4 bases from V and 4 bases from J, the junction contained 7 bases not matched to a gene. Germline CDR1 is SNHLY and CDR2 is FYNNEI. CDR3 size: 15 residues.

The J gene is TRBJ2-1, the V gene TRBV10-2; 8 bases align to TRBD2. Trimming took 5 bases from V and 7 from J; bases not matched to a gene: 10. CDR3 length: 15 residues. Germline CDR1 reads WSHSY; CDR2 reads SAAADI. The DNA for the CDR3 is TGCGCCAGCAGTAGATCCAGCGGGAGTATAAATGAGCAGTTCTTC. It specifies CASSRSSGSINEQFF.

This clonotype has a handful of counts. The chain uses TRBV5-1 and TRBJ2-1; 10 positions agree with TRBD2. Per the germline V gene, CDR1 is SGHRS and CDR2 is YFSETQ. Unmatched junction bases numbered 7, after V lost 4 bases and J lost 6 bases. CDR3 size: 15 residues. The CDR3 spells CASSPLAGAPNEQFF. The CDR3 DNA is TGCGCCAGCAGCCCTCTAGCGGGAGCTCCCAATGAGCAGTTCTTC.

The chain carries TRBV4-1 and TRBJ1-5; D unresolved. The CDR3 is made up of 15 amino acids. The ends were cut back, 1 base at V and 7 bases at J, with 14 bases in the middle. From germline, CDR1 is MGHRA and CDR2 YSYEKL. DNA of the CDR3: TGCGCCAGCAGCCAAGGGTCCGCAATCCAGCAGCCCCAGCATTTT. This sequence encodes CASSQGSAIQQPQHF.

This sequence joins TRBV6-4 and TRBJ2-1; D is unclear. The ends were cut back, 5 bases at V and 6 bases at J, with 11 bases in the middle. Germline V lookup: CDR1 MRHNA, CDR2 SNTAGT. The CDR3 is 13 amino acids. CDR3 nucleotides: TGTGCCAGCAGTCCCTCCCCGGTCAATGAGCAGTTCTTC. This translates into CASSPSPVNEQFF.

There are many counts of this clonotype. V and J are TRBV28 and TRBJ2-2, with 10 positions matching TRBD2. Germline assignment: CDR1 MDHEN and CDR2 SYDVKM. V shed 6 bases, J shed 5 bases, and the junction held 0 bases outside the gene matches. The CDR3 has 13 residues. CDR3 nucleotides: TGTGCCAGCAGGACTAGCGGGACCGGGGAGCTGTTTTTT. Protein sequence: CASRTSGTGELFF.

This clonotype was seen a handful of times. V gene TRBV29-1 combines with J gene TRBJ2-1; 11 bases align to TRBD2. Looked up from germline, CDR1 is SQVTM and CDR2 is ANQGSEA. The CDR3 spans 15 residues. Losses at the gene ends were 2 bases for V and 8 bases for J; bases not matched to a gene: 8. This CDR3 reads CSVEYGLAGGYEQFF. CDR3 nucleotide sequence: TGCAGCGTTGAATACGGGCTAGCGGGAGGATATGAGCAGTTCTTC.

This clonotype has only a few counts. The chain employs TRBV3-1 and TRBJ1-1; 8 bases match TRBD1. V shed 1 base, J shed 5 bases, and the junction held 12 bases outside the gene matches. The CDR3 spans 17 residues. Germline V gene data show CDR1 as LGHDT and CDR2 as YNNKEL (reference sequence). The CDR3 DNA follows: TGTGCCAGCAGCCAAGGTCTGGGCAGGGGGCCGGGAACTGAAGCTTTCTTT. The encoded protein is CASSQGLGRGPGTEAFF.

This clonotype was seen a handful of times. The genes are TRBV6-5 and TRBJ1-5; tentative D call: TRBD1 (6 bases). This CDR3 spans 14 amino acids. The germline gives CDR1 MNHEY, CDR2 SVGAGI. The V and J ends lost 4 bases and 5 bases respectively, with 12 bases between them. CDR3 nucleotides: TGTGCCAGCAGTTTTCAGGGGCCCCATCAGCCCCAGCATTTT. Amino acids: CASSFQGPHQPQHF.

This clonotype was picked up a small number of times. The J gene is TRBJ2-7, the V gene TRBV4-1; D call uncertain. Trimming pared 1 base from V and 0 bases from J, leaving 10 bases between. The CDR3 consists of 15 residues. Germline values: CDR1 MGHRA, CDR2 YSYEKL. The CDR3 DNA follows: TGCGCCAGCAGCCAAGTGGCCGTGGCCTCCTACGAGCAGTACTTC. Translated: CASSQVAVASYEQYF.

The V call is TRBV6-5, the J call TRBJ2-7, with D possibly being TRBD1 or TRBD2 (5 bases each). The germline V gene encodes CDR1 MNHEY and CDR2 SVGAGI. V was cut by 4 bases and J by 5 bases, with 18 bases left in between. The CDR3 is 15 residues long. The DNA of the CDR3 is TGTGCCAGCAGTTTCAGGGTTGGGGACGTTGACGAGCAGTACTTC. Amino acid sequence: CASSFRVGDVDEQYF.

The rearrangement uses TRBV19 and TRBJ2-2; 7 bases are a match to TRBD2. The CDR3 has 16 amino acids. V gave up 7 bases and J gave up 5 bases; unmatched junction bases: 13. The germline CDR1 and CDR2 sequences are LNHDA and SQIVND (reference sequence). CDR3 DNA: TGTGCCAGTAAAGTTGGCGGACTAGAAGTTACCGGGGAGCTGTTTTTT. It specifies CASKVGGLEVTGELFF.

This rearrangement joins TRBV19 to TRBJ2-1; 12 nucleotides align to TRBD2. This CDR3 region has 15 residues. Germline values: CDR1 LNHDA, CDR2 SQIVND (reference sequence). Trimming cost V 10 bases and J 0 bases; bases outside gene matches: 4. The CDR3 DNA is TGTGCCACCGGACTAGCGGGACCCTCCTACAATGAGCAGTTCTTC. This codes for CATGLAGPSYNEQFF. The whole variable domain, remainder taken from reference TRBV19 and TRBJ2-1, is DGGITQSPKYLFRKEGQNVTLSCEQNLNHDAMYWYRQDPGQGLRLIYYSQIVNDFQKGDIAEGYSVSREKKESFPLTVTSAQKNPTAFYLCATGLAGPSYNEQFFGPGTRLTVL.

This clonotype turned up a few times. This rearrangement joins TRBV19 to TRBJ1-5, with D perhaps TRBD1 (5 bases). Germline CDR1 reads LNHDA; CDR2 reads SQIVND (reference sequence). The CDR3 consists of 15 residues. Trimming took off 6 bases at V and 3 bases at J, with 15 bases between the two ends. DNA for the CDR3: TGTGCCAGTAGCCCCCGGGACCGAGTCAATCAGCCCCAGCATTTT. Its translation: CASSPRDRVNQPQHF. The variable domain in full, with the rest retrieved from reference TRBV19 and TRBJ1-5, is DGGITQSPKYLFRKEGQNVTLSCEQNLNHDAMYWYRQDPGQGLRLIYYSQIVNDFQKGDIAEGYSVSREKKESFPLTVTSAQKNPTAFYLCASSPRDRVNQPQHFGDGTRLSIL.

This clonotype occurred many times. The CDR3 here is CASSLGRSNEKLFF. The CDR3 DNA reads as TGTGCCAGCAGCTTAGGGCGATCCAATGAAAAACTGTTTTTT. The gene calls are TRBV18 and TRBJ1-4, with unresolved D. V was shortened by 8 bases and J by 5 bases, with 15 bases between the two germline ends. The CDR3 extends over 14 amino acids. CDR1 and CDR2 (germline): KGHSH, LQKENI.

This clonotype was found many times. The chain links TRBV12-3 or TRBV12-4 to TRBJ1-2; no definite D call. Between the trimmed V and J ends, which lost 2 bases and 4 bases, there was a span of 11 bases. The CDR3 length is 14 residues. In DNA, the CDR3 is TGTGCCAGCAGTTTATCGGGCGACCGCTATGGCTACACCTTC. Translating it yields CASSLSGDRYGYTF.

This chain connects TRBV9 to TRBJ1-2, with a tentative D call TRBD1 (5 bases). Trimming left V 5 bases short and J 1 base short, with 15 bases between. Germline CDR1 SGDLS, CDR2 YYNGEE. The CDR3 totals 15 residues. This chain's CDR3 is CASSDRQGHNYGYTF. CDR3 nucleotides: TGTGCCAGCAGTGACCGTCAGGGCCATAACTATGGCTACACCTTC.

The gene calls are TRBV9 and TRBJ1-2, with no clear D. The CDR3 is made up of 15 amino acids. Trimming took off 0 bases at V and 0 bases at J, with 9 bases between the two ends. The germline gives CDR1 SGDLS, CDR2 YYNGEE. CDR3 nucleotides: TGTGCCAGCAGCGTAGAGGGATACCCTAACTATGGCTACACCTTC. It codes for CASSVEGYPNYGYTF.